The rows below give T cell receptor beta chains drawn from one sample of a study of blood T cell repertoires in COVID-19. Sequencing used immunoSEQ multiplex PCR; TCRdb keeps in-frame clones, though not all of them. The sample lists 390,000 or so clones, more than 75% occurring once. Specimen: PBMCs or T cells enriched from blood (not recorded which). The receptor source for this set is a woman aged 45 to 65 who had recovered from COVID-19. CDR3s include the opening cysteine and the closing phenylalanine or tryptophan. Each record gives: J gene, clone size, CDR3 length, D gene, V gene, CDR3 protein, CDR3 DNA. The D gene is left open where the match is weak. The size of a clone is reported for some rows only, either as once, few or many, or as a class for expanded clones.

>TRBJ1-2|NA|10|NA|TRBV12-3/TRBV12-4
CASSFNGYTF
TGTGCCAGCAGTTTTAATGGCTACACCTTC
>TRBJ1-5|NA|14|NA|TRBV10-3
CAISEGLNNQPQHF
TGTGCCATCAGTGAGGGACTGAATAATCAGCCCCAGCATTTT
>TRBJ1-5|few|14|NA|TRBV2
CASSEGQVGQPQHF
TGTGCCAGCAGTGAAGGGCAGGTTGGTCAGCCCCAGCATTTT
>TRBJ2-1|NA|16|NA|TRBV7-9
CASSFLGGAKDNEQFF
TGTGCCAGCAGTTTTTTGGGGGGGGCGAAAGACAATGAGCAGTTCTTC
>TRBJ2-3|NA|16|TRBD2|TRBV2
CASSERAGGRTDTQYF
TGTGCCAGCAGTGAGCGAGCGGGGGGGCGGACAGATACGCAGTATTTT
>TRBJ2-1|NA|13|NA|TRBV9
CASSVGGPDEQFF
TGTGCCAGCAGCGTAGGGGGCCCCGATGAGCAGTTCTTC
>TRBJ1-4|NA|14|TRBD1|TRBV5-1
CASSLGTGLEKLFF
TGCGCCAGCAGCTTAGGGACAGGGCTGGAAAAACTGTTTTTT
>TRBJ1-1|NA|18|NA|TRBV6-2/TRBV6-3
CASSYRRGTSRVATEAFF
TGTGCCAGCAGTTACCGCCGCGGGACTTCCAGGGTGGCGACTGAAGCTTTCTTT
>TRBJ2-1|NA|17|TRBD1|TRBV11-2
CASSQEWGTATYNEQFF
TGTGCCAGCAGCCAAGAATGGGGGACAGCAACCTACAATGAGCAGTTCTTC
>TRBJ2-3|NA|20|TRBD2|TRBV4-2
CASSQETSGGTAPHPDTQYF
TGTGCCAGCAGCCAAGAGACTAGCGGGGGTACGGCCCCCCACCCAGATACGCAGTATTTT
>TRBJ1-2|NA|16|TRBD1|TRBV27
CASSPQTGVLNYGYTF
TGTGCCAGCAGTCCTCAGACAGGGGTATTAAACTATGGCTACACCTTC
>TRBJ1-6|NA|15|NA|TRBV5-1
CASSVSGSYNSPLHF
TGCGCCAGCAGCGTGAGCGGCTCCTATAATTCACCCCTCCACTTT
>TRBJ2-6|NA|18|TRBD1|TRBV30
CAWSVPWTGGSGANVLTF
TGTGCCTGGAGTGTACCCTGGACAGGGGGCTCTGGGGCCAACGTCCTGACTTTC
>TRBJ1-1|NA|14|TRBD1|TRBV7-8
CASSLIQGSNEAFF
TGTGCCAGCAGCTTAATACAGGGGTCGAATGAAGCTTTCTTT
>TRBJ1-4|NA|14|NA|TRBV5-1
CASSVRATNEKLFF
TGCGCCAGCAGTGTCCGAGCAACTAATGAAAAACTGTTTTTT
>TRBJ1-1|NA|14|TRBD1|TRBV18
CASSGDRGNTEAFF
TGTGCCAGCTCTGGGGACAGGGGGAACACTGAAGCTTTCTTT
>TRBJ1-4|NA|15|NA|TRBV25-1
CASSDGRPLAEKLFF
TGTGCCAGCAGTGACGGCCGGCCCCTAGCCGAAAAACTGTTTTTT
>TRBJ2-7|NA|11|NA|TRBV3-1/TRBV3-2
CASSQVEPELF
TGTGCCAGCAGCCAAGTGGAGCCGGAGCTCTTC
>TRBJ1-3|NA|12|TRBD1|TRBV19
CASSTTGGTIYF
TGTGCCAGTAGTACAACAGGGGGCACCATATATTTT
>TRBJ2-5|NA|15|TRBD1|TRBV6-1
CASSDLQGSRGTQYF
TGTGCCAGCAGTGACCTACAGGGGTCAAGGGGGACCCAGTACTTC
>TRBJ1-5|once|15|NA|TRBV28
CASSRTEVGNQPQHF
TGTGCCAGCAGCAGAACGGAGGTGGGCAATCAGCCCCAGCATTTT
>TRBJ2-7|NA|14|NA|TRBV11-1
CASSHTGTVYEQYF
TGTGCCAGCAGCCACACAGGTACCGTCTACGAGCAGTACTTC
>TRBJ2-3|NA|15|NA|TRBV20-1
CSASVLPPLTDTQYF
TGCAGTGCTAGTGTCCTCCCCCCTCTCACAGATACGCAGTATTTT
>TRBJ1-1|NA|14|NA|TRBV5-1
CASSFTGGLAEAFF
TGCGCCAGCAGCTTTACGGGGGGTCTTGCTGAAGCTTTCTTT
>TRBJ1-2|NA|19|NA|TRBV7-2
CASSLVSAGVVSLDYGYTF
TGTGCCAGCAGCTTAGTATCAGCAGGGGTAGTATCATTGGACTATGGCTACACCTTC
>TRBJ1-2|once|14|NA|TRBV2
CASNLLSVGGGYTF
TGTGCCAGCAACTTGCTGTCAGTGGGAGGTGGCTACACCTTC
>TRBJ1-2|NA|13|NA|TRBV19
CASTVTELYGYTF
TGTGCCAGTACCGTGACGGAACTATATGGCTACACCTTC
>TRBJ2-1|NA|17|TRBD1|TRBV3-1/TRBV3-2
CASSRRTGGDSYNEQFF
TGTGCCAGCAGCCGACGAACAGGGGGCGACTCCTACAATGAGCAGTTCTTC
>TRBJ2-7|NA|15|TRBD2|TRBV6-2/TRBV6-3
CASSSGRGSSYEQYF
TGTGCCAGCAGCTCAGGGCGGGGGAGCTCCTACGAGCAGTACTTC
>TRBJ2-3|NA|12|NA|TRBV27
CASIGLADTQYF
TGTGCCAGCATCGGACTGGCAGATACGCAGTATTTT
>TRBJ1-1|NA|12|TRBD1|TRBV6-2/TRBV6-3
CASSAPLDRGFF
TGTGCCAGCAGCGCCCCGTTGGACAGGGGTTTCTTT
>TRBJ2-7|NA|14|NA|TRBV18
CASSWSERGHEQYF
TGTGCCAGCTCATGGTCGGAAAGGGGCCACGAGCAGTACTTC
>TRBJ1-3|NA|17|TRBD1|TRBV5-1
CASSPLDRVLGGNTIYF
TGCGCCAGCAGCCCGTTGGACAGGGTATTAGGTGGAAACACCATATATTTT
>TRBJ1-2|NA|14|NA|TRBV19
CASSQGGPLYGYTF
TGTGCCAGTAGTCAAGGCGGTCCTTTATATGGCTACACCTTC
>TRBJ1-5|NA|14|NA|TRBV4-2
CASSPDRLNQPQHF
TGTGCCAGCAGCCCAGACAGACTAAATCAGCCCCAGCATTTT
>TRBJ1-2|NA|14|TRBD1|TRBV5-4
CASSLVQGAYGYTF
TGTGCCAGCAGCTTGGTACAGGGGGCGTATGGCTACACCTTC
>TRBJ1-2|NA|11|NA|TRBV19
CASKQGNGYTF
TGTGCCAGTAAGCAGGGCAATGGCTACACCTTC
>TRBJ1-5|NA|12|TRBD1|TRBV30
CAWGTGTSPQHF
TGTGCCTGGGGGACAGGCACCTCGCCCCAGCATTTT
>TRBJ2-5|NA|16|NA|TRBV2
CASSEKGVGLEETQYF
TGTGCCAGCAGTGAAAAGGGGGTGGGGTTGGAAGAGACCCAGTACTTC
>TRBJ1-1|NA|15|NA|TRBV7-8
CASSPGERVDTEAFF
TGTGCCAGCAGCCCGGGAGAGAGAGTGGACACTGAAGCTTTCTTT
>TRBJ2-1|NA|15|TRBD1|TRBV5-1
CASSFGQGVGDEQFF
TGCGCCAGCAGCTTCGGGCAGGGGGTAGGGGATGAGCAGTTCTTC
>TRBJ1-1|NA|14|NA|TRBV24-1
CATSDTGTRDSAFF
TGTGCCACCAGTGATACCGGGACAAGGGATTCGGCTTTCTTT
>TRBJ2-7|NA|16|TRBD1|TRBV5-8
CASSFRLGRDRDEQYF
TGTGCCAGCAGCTTTCGGCTCGGGCGAGACAGGGACGAGCAGTACTTC
>TRBJ1-5|NA|17|TRBD1|TRBV18
CASSPPRTPGGHQPQHF
TGTGCCAGCTCACCACCGAGAACACCAGGGGGACATCAGCCCCAGCATTTT
>TRBJ2-7|NA|15|TRBD2|TRBV6-1
CASSEIPSGGYEQYF
TGTGCCAGCAGTGAAATCCCTAGCGGGGGGTACGAGCAGTACTTC
>TRBJ2-7|NA|16|TRBD2|TRBV6-5
CASSYGVAGATYEQYF
TGTGCCAGCAGTTACGGGGTAGCGGGGGCCACCTACGAGCAGTACTTC
>TRBJ1-2|NA|15|NA|TRBV5-1
CASSASTDTPEGYTF
TGCGCCAGCAGCGCTTCTACTGACACCCCCGAGGGCTACACCTTC
>TRBJ2-7|NA|14|NA|TRBV5-5
CASSFPTGAYEQYF
TGTGCCAGCAGCTTCCCCACGGGAGCCTACGAGCAGTACTTC
>TRBJ1-1|once|15|NA|TRBV19
CASSIQGGLYTEAFF
TGTGCCAGTAGTATCCAGGGCGGATTGTACACTGAAGCTTTCTTT
>TRBJ1-2|NA|14|TRBD1|TRBV2
CASSADRGNYGYTF
TGTGCCAGCAGTGCTGACAGGGGTAACTATGGCTACACCTTC
>TRBJ2-1|NA|18|TRBD1|TRBV10-3
CAISESNLRTGVYNEQFF
TGTGCCATCAGTGAGTCGAATCTGAGGACAGGGGTTTACAATGAGCAGTTCTTC
>TRBJ1-1|NA|13|NA|TRBV11-2
CASSRTANTEAFF
TGTGCCAGCAGCCGGACAGCCAACACTGAAGCTTTCTTT